This T cell receptor (beta chain) appears in the sequencing data of a study of blood T cell repertoires in COVID-19. Overall study context: Donors in the United States, Italy and Spain gave samples during acute or convalescent COVID-19. In each case, the material was cDNA or gDNA derived from T cells, B-cell-depleted T cells, or PBMCs.

The authors' processing: Reference gene primer amplification in the assay estimated nucleated cell counts. The table came from immunoSEQ multiplex PCR; TCRdb's copy has only in-frame clones and leaves some out. The V and J calls and clone size come from that table; D and trimming were worked out from the DNA. The sample contains 110,000 or so clones, 65% to 85% of which appear only once. This clone was seen a handful of times. Germline CDR1 and CDR2: MNHEY and SVGAGI. The CDR3 covers 14 residues. Trimming at V came to 5 bases and at J to 4 bases, leaving 3 bases not matched to a gene. The chain combines TRBV6-5 with TRBJ2-3; 10 nucleotides align to TRBD1. The receptor was derived from a man between 50 and 59 years old with acute or convalescent COVID-19. The sample consisted of peripheral blood. In DNA form, the CDR3 reads TGTGCCAGCAGTACCGGGACAGGGGCAGATACGCAGTATTTT. It specifies CASSTGTGADTQYF.